The clone carrying this T cell receptor (beta chain) has ten or more counts. CDR1 SGDLS and CDR2 YYNGEE come from the germline V gene. Deletions cut 0 bases from V and 2 bases from J, with 12 bases between. This CDR3 has 15 residues. Researchers amplified the TCR beta CDR3 regions from RNA transcripts. First-round RT-PCR of the TCR CDR3 relied on the HTBI primer set. TCRdb reprocessed the multiplex PCR reads via MiXCR and lists one record per CDR3 protein. The sample has approximately 400,000 distinct CDR3 sequences; approximately 15% are singletons. This specimen comes from a study of T cells in Graves' hyperthyroidism and ophthalmopathy.

The material sequenced was blood. This TCR came from a woman aged 30 to 39 with Graves' hyperthyroidism. The chain links TRBV9 to TRBJ2-7, with unresolved D. CDR3 protein: CASSVDPRTTYEQYF. CDR3 sequence (DNA): TGTGCCAGCAGCGTAGACCCTCGGACCACCTACGAGCAGTACTTC.